This T cell receptor beta chain stems from a study of regulatory T cells in long-lasting Graves disease. Note on this clonotype: Its antigen is not known.

Whole-study results and caveats: Patients with persistent disease shared 2,900 or so public clonotypes, outpacing the 966 shared by new patients. Persistent disease exhibited a predilection for TRBV28, TRBJ1-2 and TRBJ2-5. Graves' patients with persistent disease showed TCR diversity lower than patients newly diagnosed.

The V and J ends lost 2 bases and 1 base respectively, with 10 bases between them. CDR1 SGHTA and CDR2 FQGNSA come from the germline V gene. The CDR3 is 15 residues long. As to time point: persistent/refractory GD, antithyroid drugs over 5 years with positive TRAb. The TCR library used RNA extracted from PBMCs. The authors built TCR beta libraries using iRepertoire HTBI primers and Arm-PCR of CDR3 regions. Per the study methods: Identified across the samples were fewer than 70 TRBV segments and over twelve TRBJ segments. TCRdb fed the multiplex PCR reads into MiXCR, producing one record per CDR3 protein. Here the V and J calls rest on TCRdb's processing, not on the authors' analysis. The repertoire holds 450,000 or so distinct CDR3 sequences, with around 21% as singletons.

The sequence was collected from a female donor with Graves disease. Sequencing was performed on peripheral blood mononuclear cells (PBMCs), taken when the disease was refractory, from a patient treated with antithyroid drugs. This sequence joins TRBV7-2 and TRBJ2-3; D may be TRBD1 or TRBD2 (5 bases each). The CDR3, as DNA: TGTGCCAGCAGCTTATGGTGGGACGGCACAGATACGCAGTATTTT. Protein product: CASSLWWDGTDTQYF.